The table lists the clone carrying this TCR beta chain with a few counts. Its specificity is not known. Donors sampled were nominally healthy, though unrecorded immune exposures were likely. The PCR was carried out with 60 Vbeta primers and 13 Jbeta primers. Libraries were prepared by immunoSEQ multiplex PCR; TCRdb keeps only in-frame clonotypes and omits some of them. The table lists about 110,000 clones, around 88% of them singletons. The data were obtained in a study of cytomegalovirus exposure and HLA in healthy donors. Whole-study findings and limits: The majority of CMV-associated TCR beta chains were reported as apparently HLA-restricted in a later analysis. In an earlier analysis, in approximately 630 donors, most V segments appeared productive either ~90% or ~30% of the time.

V was pared by 6 bases and J by 11 bases, with 9 bases of the junction left unmatched. Per germline, CDR1 MDHEN and CDR2 SYDVKM. The CDR3 totals 13 residues. The chain carries TRBV28 and TRBJ1-5; 8 positions agree with TRBD1. The source material was PBMCs. The sequence came from a man aged 40-55 years in good health and CMV-seronegative. The CDR3 reads CASRDRAFRAQHF. The CDR3 DNA is TGTGCCAGCAGGGACAGGGCCTTTAGGGCCCAGCATTTT. The entire variable domain, with the rest obtained from reference TRBV28 and TRBJ1-5, is as follows: DVKVTQSSRYLVKRTGEKVFLECVQDMDHENMFWYRQDPGLGLRLIYFSYDVKMKEKGDIPEGYSVSREKKERFSLILESASTNQTSMYLCASRDRAFRAQHFGDGTRLSIL.